One sample yielded the 24 T cell receptor beta chains listed below, sequenced in a study of shared T cell receptors in the human thymus (dated by TCRdb to the early 2020s). Libraries came from the immunoSEQ multiplex PCR assay. In TCRdb, the immuneACCESS table is reduced to in-frame sequences with V and J assigned. These tables do not hold every clone; where another copy was compared, an unresolved V gene accounts for under half, and the others remain unexplained. The sample table lists approximately 660,000 clones, more than 75% of them with a count of one. Around 0.0099% of the sample rests with the top ten. These data were also filed under a second study, of human thymus T cells.

Sequences were obtained from thymocytes. These receptors all come from a boy in the first two years of life with a congenital heart defect. Donor details come from another sample of the same person, matched by shared clones.

The chain has TRBV28 and TRBJ2-1; TRBD1 matches at 8 bases. The CDR3 sequence is 15 residues long. V lost 6 bases and J lost 4; bases outside the gene matches: 8. The germline CDR1 and CDR2 sequences are MDHEN and SYDVKM. The CDR3 is CASRKGQGAYNEQFF. The CDR3 nucleotides are TGTGCCAGCAGAAAAGGGCAGGGGGCTTACAATGAGCAGTTCTTC.

CDR3 residues: CASRLEAGGRETSTDTQYF. CDR3 nucleotide sequence: TGTGCAAGTCGCTTAGAGGCGGGAGGCCGAGAAACTAGCACAGATACGCAGTATTTT. The chain joins TRBV12-2 to TRBJ2-3; the DNA was not used to check the table's D call, TRBD2. TRBV12-2 is reported as a pseudogene. CDR3 length equals 19 residues.

This chain links TRBV4-2 with TRBJ2-1; 12 bases fit TRBD2. V gave up 0 bases and J gave up 9 bases; unmatched junction bases: 24. Germline V gene sequence: CDR1 LGHNA, CDR2 YNFKEQ. The CDR3 is made up of 22 amino acids. The CDR3 here is CASSQDRVPDRGLAGGSGEQFF. The CDR3 DNA sequence: TGTGCCAGCAGCCAAGATCGGGTTCCGGACAGGGGCCTAGCGGGAGGGAGCGGTGAGCAGTTCTTC.

The rearrangement links TRBV9 to TRBJ2-1; TRBD2 is a possible D gene (6 bases). This CDR3 has 15 residues. The germline V gene encodes CDR1 SGDLS and CDR2 YYNGEE. Trimming removed 2 bases from V and 10 bases from J, with 19 bases in between. DNA for the CDR3: TGTGCCAGCAGCGTCGGGACTTTTTGGGCACCGGAGCAGTTCTTC. Translating gives CASSVGTFWAPEQFF.

This rearrangement joins TRBV10-3 to TRBJ1-2, with D uncertain. The V end lost 8 bases, the J end lost 8 bases, and 21 bases lay between the germline ends. CDR3 length: 14 amino acids. Germline CDR1 reads ENHRY; CDR2 reads SYGVKD. CDR3 in DNA: TGTGCCATCCAGGAGTCCCTGGGGTCGGGGGGCTACACCTTC. This encodes CAIQESLGSGGYTF.

J is TRBJ1-1 and V is TRBV30; weak D call: TRBD1 (5 bases). CDR1 is GTSNPN, CDR2 SVGIG, per germline (reference sequence). The germline V and J ends were trimmed by 3 bases and 5 bases, with 16 bases remaining between them. This CDR3 contains 14 residues. The CDR3 sequence is CAWRVRGGRTEAFF. CDR3 bases: TGTGCCTGGAGGGTTCGGGGGGGGAGGACTGAAGCTTTCTTT.

The V gene is TRBV5-6, the J gene TRBJ2-1; TRBD2 matches 9 bases. This CDR3 spans 15 amino acids. Germline values: CDR1 SGHDT, CDR2 YYEEEE. V lost 4 bases and J lost 0; bases outside the gene matches: 2. In nucleotides, the CDR3 is TGTGCCAGCAGCCCGGGACTAGCCTCCTACAATGAGCAGTTCTTC. This translates into CASSPGLASYNEQFF.

The rearrangement joins TRBV28 to TRBJ2-4; D ambiguous. The germline CDR1 and CDR2 sequences are MDHEN and SYDVKM. Between the trimmed V and J ends, which lost 6 bases and 0 bases, there was a span of 18 bases. This CDR3 region has 17 residues. CDR3 sequence (DNA): TGTGCCAGCAGCCTAGGTGGCAGTAGGCTAGCCAAAAACATTCAGTACTTC. Amino acids: CASSLGGSRLAKNIQYF.

This clone was recorded once. V is TRBV6-6 and J is TRBJ2-7; TRBD2 matches at 15 bases. This CDR3 contains 16 residues. CDR1 is MNHNY and CDR2 is SVGAGI in the germline V gene (reference sequence). The trim removed 4 bases at V and 2 bases at J, leaving 3 bases unmatched. CDR3 amino acids: CASSCGTSGGTYEQYF. The CDR3 DNA reads as TGTGCCAGCAGTTGCGGGACTAGCGGGGGGACCTACGAGCAGTACTTC.

This clone was picked up one time. V usage is TRBV14 and J usage is TRBJ1-1, with a weak D call TRBD1 (6 bases). Germline V lookup: CDR1 SGHDN, CDR2 FVKESK. V shed 4 bases and J shed 7 bases, with 34 bases lying between them. This CDR3 spans 20 amino acids. CDR3: CASSPSLSTQGDRLVGEAFF. CDR3 sequence (DNA): TGTGCCAGCAGCCCGTCACTTTCAACCCAGGGTGACAGGCTAGTGGGTGAAGCTTTCTTT.

The chain carries TRBV4-1 and TRBJ2-3; D is undetermined. Trimming shortened V by 0 bases and J by 2 bases, and 15 bases separated the two germline ends. Per the germline V gene, CDR1 is MGHRA and CDR2 is YSYEKL. This CDR3 has 17 residues. CDR3 nucleotide sequence: TGCGCCAGCAGCCAAGAAACTCCCCCTTTTTCCACAGATACGCAGTATTTT. Amino acid sequence: CASSQETPPFSTDTQYF.

The CDR3 reads CASSAGLAYTISGANVLTF. For the CDR3, the DNA is TGTGCCAGCAGCGCGGGACTAGCGTATACGATCTCTGGGGCCAACGTCCTGACTTTC. The rearrangement links TRBV7-8 to TRBJ2-6; 10 bases match TRBD2. V shed 5 bases and J 0 bases; nucleotides not matched to a gene: 10. In germline, CDR1 is SGHVS, CDR2 FQNEAQ. The CDR3 is 19 residues long.

V and J are TRBV6-5 and TRBJ1-2, with TRBD1 matching 7 bases. Germline V CDR1 and CDR2: MNHEY, SVGAGI. J gave up 10 bases and V 6 bases, and 14 bases lay outside the gene matches. CDR3 length: 14 residues. CDR3 coding DNA: TGTGCCAGCAGAAACGTGACAGGGCGAGGAGTCTACACCTTC. It is translated as CASRNVTGRGVYTF.

This chain uses TRBV9 with TRBJ2-7; TRBD2 is a possible D gene (6 bases). Per the germline V gene, CDR1 is SGDLS and CDR2 is YYNGEE. This CDR3 is built from 14 residues. V was shortened by 4 bases and J by 5 bases, with 16 bases between the two germline ends. As DNA, the CDR3 is TGTGCCAGCAGCCCCGGGACGTGGGAGGACGAGCAGTACTTC. Protein product: CASSPGTWEDEQYF. Drawing the rest from reference TRBV9 and TRBJ2-7, the complete variable domain is DSGVTQTPKHLITATGQRVTLRCSPRSGDLSVYWYQQSLDQGLQFLIQYYNGEERAKGNILERFSAQQFPDLHSELNLSSLELGDSALYFCASSPGTWEDEQYFGPGTRLTVT.

This clone was seen just once. V usage is TRBV20-1 and J usage is TRBJ2-1, with no clear D. Looked up from germline, CDR1 is DFQATT and CDR2 is SNEGSKA (reference sequence). The ends were cut back, 0 bases at V and 10 bases at J, with 7 bases in the middle. This CDR3 is 11 amino acids long. The CDR3 DNA reads as TGCAGTGCTAGAGAGGGCGAAGAGCAGTTCTTC. It codes for CSAREGEEQFF.

The chain links TRBV5-4 to TRBJ1-2; 7 positions agree with TRBD1. CDR3 length equals 17 residues. The V gene's germline CDR1 is SGHNT and CDR2 YYREEE (reference sequence). The V and J ends lost 0 bases and 6 bases, in that order; junction bases with no gene match: 14. Here the CDR3 DNA reads TGTGCCAGCAGCTTGGCCCATTTCTTGAAACAGGGGAATGGCTACACCTTC. This translates into CASSLAHFLKQGNGYTF.

CDR3 region: CASSREGLPYEQYF. For the CDR3, the DNA is TGTGCCAGCTCGCGGGAGGGCCTCCCCTACGAGCAGTACTTC. The genes are TRBV7-6 and TRBJ2-7; 9 bases are shared with TRBD2. V was pared by 8 bases and J by 2 bases, with 7 bases of the junction left unmatched. The CDR3 consists of 14 residues. Germline CDR1 reads SGHVS; CDR2 reads FNYEAQ.

This rearrangement joins TRBV6-5 to TRBJ2-7; the match to TRBD2 covers 8 bases. This CDR3 spans 16 amino acids. V lost 1 base to trimming and J lost 3 bases; unmatched junction nucleotides: 8. Germline CDR1 is MNHEY and CDR2 is SVGAGI. For the CDR3, the DNA is TGTGCCAGCAGTTACTTAGTGGCGGGAGGCATCTACGAGCAGTACTTC. Translating gives CASSYLVAGGIYEQYF.

The chain uses TRBV7-2 and TRBJ2-7; TRBD1 is a possible D gene (6 bases). Trimming cost V 5 bases and J 2 bases, with 10 bases left between them. The CDR3 loop spans 13 amino acids. The germline V gene encodes CDR1 SGHTA and CDR2 FQGNSA. The CDR3 DNA reads TGTGCCAGCAGCAAAGGGGGTACCTACGAGCAGTACTTC. Amino acids: CASSKGGTYEQYF.

The rearrangement uses TRBV7-2 and TRBJ1-5; D remains ambiguous. Per germline, CDR1 SGHTA and CDR2 FQGNSA. The CDR3 is 14 amino acids. V shed 1 base and J shed 5 bases, with 9 bases lying between them. The CDR3 loop is CASSLVSVHQPQHF. The CDR3 DNA reads as TGTGCCAGCAGCTTAGTGTCGGTCCATCAGCCCCAGCATTTT. The full variable domain, rest sourced from reference TRBV7-2 and TRBJ1-5, is GAGVSQSPSNKVTEKGKDVELRCDPISGHTALYWYRQSLGQGLEFLIYFQGNSAPDKSGLPSDRFSAERTGGSVSTLTIQRTQQEDSAVYLCASSLVSVHQPQHFGDGTRLSIL.

The chain uses TRBV7-9 and TRBJ2-5, with 10 positions matching TRBD2. Unmatched junction bases numbered 4, after V lost 2 bases and J lost 4 bases. The CDR3 is made up of 15 amino acids. Germline V lookup: CDR1 SEHNR, CDR2 FQNEAQ (reference sequence). The CDR3: CASSLTSGMSETQYF. The DNA for the CDR3 is TGTGCCAGCAGCTTAACTAGCGGGATGTCAGAGACCCAGTACTTC.

This clone was observed a single time. This chain joins TRBV27 and TRBJ2-3, with 12 bases matching TRBD2. The CDR3 covers 16 residues. Germline CDR1 and CDR2: MNHEY and SMNVEV (reference sequence). Unmatched junction bases numbered 5, after V lost 6 bases and J lost 1 base. The CDR3 DNA follows: TGTGCCAGCAGGTGGACTAGCGGGGCACGCACAGATACGCAGTATTTT. Its protein product is CASRWTSGARTDTQYF.

V and J are TRBV11-2 and TRBJ2-2, with 10 bases lining up with TRBD2. The CDR3 totals 19 residues. Trimming cost V 8 bases and J 4 bases; bases outside gene matches: 19. The germline CDR1 and CDR2 sequences are SGHAT and FQNNGV. The CDR3 nucleotides read TGTGCCAGCGGTCTGGAAGGGACTAGCGAAAAACGGGGCACCGGGGAGCTGTTTTTT. Its protein is CASGLEGTSEKRGTGELFF.

This clone was seen only a few times. This chain connects TRBV4-3 to TRBJ1-2, with 9 bases fitting TRBD1. The V gene end was trimmed by 1 base and the J gene end by 8 bases; junction bases not matched to a gene: 8. The CDR3 extends over 15 amino acids. Germline lookup yields CDR1 LGHNA and CDR2 YSLEER. This chain's CDR3 is CASSQGGTGRRGYTF. For the CDR3, the DNA is TGCGCCAGCAGCCAAGGAGGGACAGGGCGTCGAGGCTACACCTTC.